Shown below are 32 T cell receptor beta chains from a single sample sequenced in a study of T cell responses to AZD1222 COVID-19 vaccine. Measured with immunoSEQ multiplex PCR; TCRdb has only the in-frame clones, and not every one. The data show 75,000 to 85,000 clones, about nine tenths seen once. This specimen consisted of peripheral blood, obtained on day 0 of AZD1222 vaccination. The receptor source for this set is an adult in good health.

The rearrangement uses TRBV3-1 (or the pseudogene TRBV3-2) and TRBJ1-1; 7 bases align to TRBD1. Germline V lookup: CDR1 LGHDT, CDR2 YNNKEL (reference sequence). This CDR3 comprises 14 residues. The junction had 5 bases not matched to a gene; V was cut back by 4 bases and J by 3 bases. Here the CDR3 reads CASSRQDRYTEAFF. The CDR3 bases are TGTGCCAGCAGCCGACAGGACAGGTACACTGAAGCTTTCTTT.

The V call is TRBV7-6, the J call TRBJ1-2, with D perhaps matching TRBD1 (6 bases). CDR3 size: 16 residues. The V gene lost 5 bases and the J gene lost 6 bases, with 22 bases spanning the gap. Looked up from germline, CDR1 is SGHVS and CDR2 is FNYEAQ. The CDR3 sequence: CASSQREGGIRNGYTF. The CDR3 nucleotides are TGTGCCAGCAGCCAACGAGAAGGGGGAATCCGCAATGGCTACACCTTC.

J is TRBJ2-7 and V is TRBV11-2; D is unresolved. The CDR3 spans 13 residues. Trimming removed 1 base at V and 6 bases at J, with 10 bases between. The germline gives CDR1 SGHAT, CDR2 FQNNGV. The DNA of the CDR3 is TGTGCCAGCAGCTTAGGAAGGGCCCTCGAGCAGTACTTC. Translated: CASSLGRALEQYF.

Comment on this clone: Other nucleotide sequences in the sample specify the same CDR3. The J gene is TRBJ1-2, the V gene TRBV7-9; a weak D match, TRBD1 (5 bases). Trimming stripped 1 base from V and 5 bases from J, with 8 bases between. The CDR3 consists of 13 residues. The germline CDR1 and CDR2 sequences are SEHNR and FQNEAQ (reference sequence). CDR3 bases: TGTGCCAGCAGCTTAGGAGGGGATTATGGCTACACCTTC. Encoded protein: CASSLGGDYGYTF.

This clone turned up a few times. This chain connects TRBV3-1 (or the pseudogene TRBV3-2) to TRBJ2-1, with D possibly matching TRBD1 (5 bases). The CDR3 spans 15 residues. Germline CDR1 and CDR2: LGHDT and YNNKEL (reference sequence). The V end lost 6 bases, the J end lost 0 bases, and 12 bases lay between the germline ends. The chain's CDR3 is CASRRGQSSYNEQFF. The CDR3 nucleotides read TGTGCCAGCAGAAGAGGACAAAGCTCCTACAATGAGCAGTTCTTC.

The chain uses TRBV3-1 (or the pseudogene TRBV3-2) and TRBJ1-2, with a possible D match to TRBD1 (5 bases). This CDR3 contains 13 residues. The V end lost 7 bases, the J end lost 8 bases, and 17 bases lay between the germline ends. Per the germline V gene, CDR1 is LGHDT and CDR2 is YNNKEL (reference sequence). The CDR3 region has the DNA TGTGCCAGCAACCCGGGGACTTTTGGGGGCTACACCTTC. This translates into CASNPGTFGGYTF.

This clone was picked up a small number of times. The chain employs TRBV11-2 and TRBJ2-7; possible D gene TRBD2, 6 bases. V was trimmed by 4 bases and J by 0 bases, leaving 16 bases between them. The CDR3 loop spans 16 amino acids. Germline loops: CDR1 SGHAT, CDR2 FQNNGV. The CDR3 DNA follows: TGTGCCAGCAGCTCCCTCCGGAGGGGTAGCTCCTACGAGCAGTACTTC. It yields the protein CASSSLRRGSSYEQYF.

Here the CDR3 DNA reads TGTGCCAGCGGATCGGACCACACTGAAGCTTTCTTT. Its translation: CASGSDHTEAFF. This rearrangement joins TRBV9 to TRBJ1-1; D call uncertain. This CDR3 spans 12 amino acids. Trimming left V 7 bases short and J 3 bases short, with 10 bases between. Germline V gene lookup returns CDR1 SGDLS and CDR2 YYNGEE.

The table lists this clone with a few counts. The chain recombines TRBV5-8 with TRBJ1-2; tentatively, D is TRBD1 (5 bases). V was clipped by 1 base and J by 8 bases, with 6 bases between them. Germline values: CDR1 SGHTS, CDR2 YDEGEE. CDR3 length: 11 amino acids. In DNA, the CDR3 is TGTGCCAGCAGCTTGCGGGGCGGCTACACCTTC. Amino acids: CASSLRGGYTF.

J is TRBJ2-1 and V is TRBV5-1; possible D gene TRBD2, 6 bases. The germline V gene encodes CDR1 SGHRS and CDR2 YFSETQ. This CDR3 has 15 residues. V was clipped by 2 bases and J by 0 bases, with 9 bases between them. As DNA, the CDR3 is TGCGCCAGCAGCTTAGCGGGCAGCTCCTACAATGAGCAGTTCTTC. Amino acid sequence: CASSLAGSSYNEQFF.

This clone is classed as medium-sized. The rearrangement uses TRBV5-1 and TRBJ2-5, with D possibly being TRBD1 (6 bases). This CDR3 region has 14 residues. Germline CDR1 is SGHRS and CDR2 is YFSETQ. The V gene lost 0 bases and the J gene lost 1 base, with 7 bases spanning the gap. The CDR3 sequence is CASSLEDSQETQYF. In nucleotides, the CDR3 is TGCGCCAGCAGCTTGGAGGACAGCCAAGAGACCCAGTACTTC.

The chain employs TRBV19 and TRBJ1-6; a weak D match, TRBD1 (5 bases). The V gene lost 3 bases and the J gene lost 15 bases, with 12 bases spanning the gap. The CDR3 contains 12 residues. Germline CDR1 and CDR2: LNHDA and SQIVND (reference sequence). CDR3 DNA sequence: TGTGCCAGTAGTATCCGGCAGGGCAACCTCCACTTT. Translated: CASSIRQGNLHF.

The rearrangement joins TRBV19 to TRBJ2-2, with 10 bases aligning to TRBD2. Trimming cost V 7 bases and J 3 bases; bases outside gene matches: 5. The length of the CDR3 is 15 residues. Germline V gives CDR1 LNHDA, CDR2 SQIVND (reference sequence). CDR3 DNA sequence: TGTGCCAGTACCTGGACTAGCGGAGACACCGGGGAGCTGTTTTTT. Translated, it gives CASTWTSGDTGELFF. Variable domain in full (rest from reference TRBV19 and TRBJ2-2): DGGITQSPKYLFRKEGQNVTLSCEQNLNHDAMYWYRQDPGQGLRLIYYSQIVNDFQKGDIAEGYSVSREKKESFPLTVTSAQKNPTAFYLCASTWTSGDTGELFFGEGSRLTVL.

The CDR3 sequence: CASSLILAGVEEQYF. The CDR3 DNA is TGCGCCAGCAGCTTGATCCTAGCGGGAGTTGAAGAGCAGTACTTC. V gene TRBV5-1 combines with J gene TRBJ2-7; the match to TRBD2 covers 10 bases. The CDR3 spans 15 residues. The junction had 8 bases not matched to a gene; V was cut back by 1 base and J by 7 bases. Germline V CDR1 and CDR2: SGHRS, YFSETQ.

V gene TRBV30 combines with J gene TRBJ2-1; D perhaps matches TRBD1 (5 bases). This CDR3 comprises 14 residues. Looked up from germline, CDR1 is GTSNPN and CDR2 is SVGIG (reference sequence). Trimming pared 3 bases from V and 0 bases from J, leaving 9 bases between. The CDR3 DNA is TGTGCCTGGAGCGATAGGGGCTCCTACAATGAGCAGTTCTTC. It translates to CAWSDRGSYNEQFF.

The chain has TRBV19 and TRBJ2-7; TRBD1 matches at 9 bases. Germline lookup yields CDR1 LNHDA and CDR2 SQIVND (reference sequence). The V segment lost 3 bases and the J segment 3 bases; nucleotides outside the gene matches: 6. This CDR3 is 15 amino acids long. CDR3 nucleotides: TGTGCCAGTAGTATGGGGGGACAGGGATTCTACGAGCAGTACTTC. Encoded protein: CASSMGGQGFYEQYF. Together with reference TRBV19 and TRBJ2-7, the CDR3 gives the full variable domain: DGGITQSPKYLFRKEGQNVTLSCEQNLNHDAMYWYRQDPGQGLRLIYYSQIVNDFQKGDIAEGYSVSREKKESFPLTVTSAQKNPTAFYLCASSMGGQGFYEQYFGPGTRLTVT.

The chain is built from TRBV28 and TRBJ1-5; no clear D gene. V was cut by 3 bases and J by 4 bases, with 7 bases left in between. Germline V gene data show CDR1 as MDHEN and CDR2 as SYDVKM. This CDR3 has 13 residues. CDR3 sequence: CASSFEENQPQHF. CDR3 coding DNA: TGTGCCAGCAGTTTCGAGGAGAATCAGCCCCAGCATTTT.

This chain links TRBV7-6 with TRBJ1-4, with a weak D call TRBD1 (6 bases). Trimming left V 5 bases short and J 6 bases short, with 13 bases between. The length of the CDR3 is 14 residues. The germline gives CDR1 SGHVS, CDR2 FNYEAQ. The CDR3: CASSQRGRDEKLFF. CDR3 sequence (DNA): TGTGCCAGCAGCCAGAGGGGGAGGGATGAAAAACTGTTTTTT.

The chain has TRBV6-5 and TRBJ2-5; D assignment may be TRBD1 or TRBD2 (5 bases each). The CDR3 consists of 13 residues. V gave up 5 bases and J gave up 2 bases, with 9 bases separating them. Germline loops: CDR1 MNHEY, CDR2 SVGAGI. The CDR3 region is CASSRDRQETQYF. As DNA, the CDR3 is TGTGCCAGCAGTCGGGACCGACAAGAGACCCAGTACTTC.

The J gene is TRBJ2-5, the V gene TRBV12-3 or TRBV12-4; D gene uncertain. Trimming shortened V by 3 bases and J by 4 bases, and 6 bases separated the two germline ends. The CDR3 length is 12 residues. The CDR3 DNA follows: TGTGCCAGCAGTTTTGAGCGAGAGACCCAGTACTTC. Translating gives CASSFERETQYF.

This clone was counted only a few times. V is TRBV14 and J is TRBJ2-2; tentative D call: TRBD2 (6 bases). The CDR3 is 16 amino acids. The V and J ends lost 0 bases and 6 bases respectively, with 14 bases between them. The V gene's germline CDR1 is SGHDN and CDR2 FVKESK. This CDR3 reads CASSQDFARRAGELFF. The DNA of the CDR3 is TGTGCCAGCAGCCAAGATTTTGCCAGGAGGGCCGGGGAGCTGTTTTTT.

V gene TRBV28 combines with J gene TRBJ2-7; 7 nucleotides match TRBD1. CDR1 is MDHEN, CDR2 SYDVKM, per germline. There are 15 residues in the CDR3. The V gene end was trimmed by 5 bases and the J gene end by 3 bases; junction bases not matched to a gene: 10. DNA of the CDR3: TGTGCCAGCAGTCCTAGACAGGGATTGGGCTACGAGCAGTACTTC. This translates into CASSPRQGLGYEQYF.

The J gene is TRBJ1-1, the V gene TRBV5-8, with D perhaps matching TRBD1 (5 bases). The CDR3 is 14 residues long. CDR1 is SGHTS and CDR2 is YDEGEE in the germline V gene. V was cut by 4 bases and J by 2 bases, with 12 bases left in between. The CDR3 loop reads CASSGTGFNTEAFF. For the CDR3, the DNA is TGTGCCAGCAGCGGCACAGGATTTAACACTGAAGCTTTCTTT.

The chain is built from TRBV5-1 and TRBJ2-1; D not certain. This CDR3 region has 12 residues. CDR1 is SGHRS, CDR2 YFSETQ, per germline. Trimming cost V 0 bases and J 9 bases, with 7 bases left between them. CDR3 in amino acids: CASSLAAVEQFF. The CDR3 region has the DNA TGCGCCAGCAGCTTGGCGGCCGTTGAGCAGTTCTTC.

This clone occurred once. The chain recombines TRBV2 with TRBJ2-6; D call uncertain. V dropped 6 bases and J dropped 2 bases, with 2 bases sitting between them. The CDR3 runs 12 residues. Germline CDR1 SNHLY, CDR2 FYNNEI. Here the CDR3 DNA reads TGTGCCAGCAGGGCTGGGGCCAACGTCCTGACTTTC. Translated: CASRAGANVLTF.

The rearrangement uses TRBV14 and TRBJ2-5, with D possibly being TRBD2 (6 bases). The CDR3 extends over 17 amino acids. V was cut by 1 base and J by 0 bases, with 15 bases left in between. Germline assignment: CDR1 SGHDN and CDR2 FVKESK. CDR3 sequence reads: CASSQGDFSPYQETQYF. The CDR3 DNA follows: TGTGCCAGCAGCCAAGGGGACTTCTCCCCGTACCAAGAGACCCAGTACTTC.

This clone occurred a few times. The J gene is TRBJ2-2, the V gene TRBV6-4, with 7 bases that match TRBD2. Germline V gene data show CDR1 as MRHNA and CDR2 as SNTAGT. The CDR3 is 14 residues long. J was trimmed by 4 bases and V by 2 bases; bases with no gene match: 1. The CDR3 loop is CASSDGRATGELFF. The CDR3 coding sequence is TGTGCCAGCAGTGACGGGAGGGCCACCGGGGAGCTGTTTTTT.

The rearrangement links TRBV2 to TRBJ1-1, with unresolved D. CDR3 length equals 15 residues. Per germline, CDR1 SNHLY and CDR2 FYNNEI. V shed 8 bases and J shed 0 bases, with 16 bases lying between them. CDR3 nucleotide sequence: TGTGCCAGCGAGGATGGTGGAGAGATGAACACTGAAGCTTTCTTT. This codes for CASEDGGEMNTEAFF.

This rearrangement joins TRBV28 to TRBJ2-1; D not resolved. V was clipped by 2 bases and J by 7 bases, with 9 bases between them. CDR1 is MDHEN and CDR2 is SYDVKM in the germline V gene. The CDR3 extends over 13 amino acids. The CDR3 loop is CASSLNGANEQFF. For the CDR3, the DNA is TGTGCCAGCAGTTTAAACGGAGCTAATGAGCAGTTCTTC.

The DNA for the CDR3 is TGCGCCAGCTGGAGGGGTACGACAGATACGCAGTATTTT. The encoded protein is CASWRGTTDTQYF. V usage is TRBV10-2 and J usage is TRBJ2-3; maybe TRBD2 (6 bases). This CDR3 contains 13 residues. V lost 8 bases to trimming and J lost 3 bases, with 12 bases between them. Per germline, CDR1 WSHSY and CDR2 SAAADI.

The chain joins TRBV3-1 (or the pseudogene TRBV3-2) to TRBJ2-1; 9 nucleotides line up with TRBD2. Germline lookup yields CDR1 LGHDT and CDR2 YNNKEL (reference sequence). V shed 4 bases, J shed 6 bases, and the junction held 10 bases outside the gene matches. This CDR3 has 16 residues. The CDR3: CASSPLAGPGGNEQFF. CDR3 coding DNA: TGTGCCAGCAGCCCTCTAGCGGGGCCAGGGGGCAATGAGCAGTTCTTC.

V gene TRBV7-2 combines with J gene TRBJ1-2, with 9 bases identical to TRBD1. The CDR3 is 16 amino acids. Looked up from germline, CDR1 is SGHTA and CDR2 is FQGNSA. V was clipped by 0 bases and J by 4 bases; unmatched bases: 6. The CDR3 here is CASSLAGQGGSYGYTF. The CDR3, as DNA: TGTGCCAGCAGCTTAGCGGGACAGGGAGGGTCCTATGGCTACACCTTC. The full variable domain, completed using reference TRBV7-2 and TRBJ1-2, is GAGVSQSPSNKVTEKGKDVELRCDPISGHTALYWYRQSLGQGLEFLIYFQGNSAPDKSGLPSDRFSAERTGGSVSTLTIQRTQQEDSAVYLCASSLAGQGGSYGYTFGSGTRLTVV.